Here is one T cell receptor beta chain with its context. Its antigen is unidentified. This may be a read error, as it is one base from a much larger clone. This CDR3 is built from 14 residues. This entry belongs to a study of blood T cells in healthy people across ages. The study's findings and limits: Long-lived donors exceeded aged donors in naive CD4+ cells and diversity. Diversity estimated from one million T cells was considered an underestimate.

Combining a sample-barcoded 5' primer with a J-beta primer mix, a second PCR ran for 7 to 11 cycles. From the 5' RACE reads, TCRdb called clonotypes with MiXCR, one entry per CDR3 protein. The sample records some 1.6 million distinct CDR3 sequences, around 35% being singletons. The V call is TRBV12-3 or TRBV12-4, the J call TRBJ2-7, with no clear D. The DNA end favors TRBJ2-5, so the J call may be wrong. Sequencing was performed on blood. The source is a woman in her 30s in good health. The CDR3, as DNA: TGTGCCAGCAGTTTGGGCCAGGAAGTGGAGACCCAGTACTTC. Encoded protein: CASSLGQEVETQYF.